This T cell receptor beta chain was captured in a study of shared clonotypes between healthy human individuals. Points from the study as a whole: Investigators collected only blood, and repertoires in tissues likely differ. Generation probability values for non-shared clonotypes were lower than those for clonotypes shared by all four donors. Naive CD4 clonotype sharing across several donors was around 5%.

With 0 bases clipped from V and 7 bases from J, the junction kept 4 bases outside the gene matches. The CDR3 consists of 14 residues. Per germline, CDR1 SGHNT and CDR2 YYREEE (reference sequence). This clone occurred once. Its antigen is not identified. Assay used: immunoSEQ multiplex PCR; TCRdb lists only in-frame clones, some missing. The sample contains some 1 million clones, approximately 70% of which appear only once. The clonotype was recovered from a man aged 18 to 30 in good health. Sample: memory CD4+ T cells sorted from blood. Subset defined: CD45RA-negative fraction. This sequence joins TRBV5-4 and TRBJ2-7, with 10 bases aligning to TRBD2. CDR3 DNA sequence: TGTGCCAGCAGCTTGGCCTCTAGCGGGAGAGAGCAGTACTTC. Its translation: CASSLASSGREQYF.